This T cell receptor (beta chain) comes out of a study of OX40 agonist ivuxolimab in advanced cancers. This CDR3 has 11 amino acids. Germline lookup yields CDR1 SGHDT and CDR2 YYEEEE. V was clipped by 3 bases and J by 7 bases, with 8 bases between them. The repertoire was sequenced with immunoSEQ multiplex PCR; TCRdb's copy has only in-frame clones and lacks some. Of about 32,000 clones in the sample, 84% were seen once. This chain connects TRBV5-6 to TRBJ2-7; D unclear. Sequencing was performed on CD4+ or CD8+ T cells sorted from blood, taken in a trial of the OX40 agonist ivuxolimab. The clonotype was recovered from an adult with an advanced solid tumor such as melanoma, head and neck, liver or kidney cancer. This CDR3 is CASSSSEEQYF. In DNA form, the CDR3 reads TGTGCCAGCAGCTCCTCGGAAGAGCAGTACTTC.